Shown below are 19 T cell receptor beta chains from a single sample sequenced in a study of T-cell memory formation after mild COVID-19. TCRdb ran MiXCR on the 5' RACE reads and lists one entry per CDR3 protein. The table shows some 150,000 distinct CDR3 sequences, with about 19% occurring only once. The sequenced material came from PBMCs or a T cell subset sorted from them (not recorded which). These receptors all stem from an adult woman who had mild COVID-19 (a few samples of this study predate the infection). Cell type and time point are not known.

This clonotype occurred a few times. DNA of the CDR3: TGTGCCAGCAGTGCAGGGGGGAATGTCCAAGAGACCCAGTACTTC. Its protein is CASSAGGNVQETQYF. The chain has TRBV12-3 or TRBV12-4 and TRBJ2-5; the D gene is possibly TRBD1 (7 bases). Trimming shortened V by 5 bases and J by 1 base, and 14 bases separated the two germline ends. This CDR3 comprises 15 residues.

This clonotype was seen ten or more times. At one boundary the junction diverges from the germline segment, which might be a read error. V is TRBV5-1 and J is TRBJ2-2; D is unresolved. The germline V gene encodes CDR1 SGHRS and CDR2 YFSETQ. This CDR3 spans 13 amino acids. In DNA, the CDR3 is TGTGCCAGCAGCTTAGGGAACACCGGGGAGCTGTTTTTT. Its translation is CASSLGNTGELFF.

The gene calls are TRBV12-5 and TRBJ2-1, with TRBD1 matching 9 bases. CDR1 LGHNT and CDR2 FRNRAP come from the germline V gene. This CDR3 is built from 17 residues. The junction had 19 bases not matched to a gene; V was cut back by 8 bases and J by 8 bases. The CDR3: CASWRTPGTGPLDEQFF. The CDR3, as DNA: TGTGCTAGTTGGAGGACCCCTGGGACAGGGCCGTTGGATGAGCAGTTCTTC.

This chain links TRBV19 with TRBJ2-5, with D hard to call. Trimming left V 6 bases short and J 0 bases short, with 26 bases between. The CDR3 has 19 residues. Germline loops: CDR1 LNHDA, CDR2 SQIVND (reference sequence). CDR3 protein: CASSISPPGRQNNQETQYF. The CDR3 DNA follows: TGTGCCAGTAGCATTTCACCTCCCGGTCGGCAGAACAACCAAGAGACCCAGTACTTC.

This clonotype was seen more than once but under ten times. The rearrangement uses TRBV5-1 and TRBJ2-5, with 8 bases identical to TRBD1. V dropped 4 bases and J dropped 3; count of bases not matched to a gene: 5. From germline, CDR1 is SGHRS and CDR2 YFSETQ. This CDR3 is 14 amino acids long. The CDR3 protein is CASSAGQAKETQYF. Here the CDR3 DNA reads TGCGCCAGCAGCGCGGGACAGGCGAAAGAGACCCAGTACTTC.

In its sample, this clonotype was seen a few times. The J gene is TRBJ1-2, the V gene TRBV14; no definite D call. Trimming shortened V by 3 bases and J by 4 bases, and 15 bases separated the two germline ends. Germline CDR1 reads SGHDN; CDR2 reads FVKESK. The CDR3 contains 15 residues. The CDR3 DNA sequence: TGTGCCAGCAGCCAGCGTATCAGGCGATTCTATGGCTACACCTTC. Translation gives CASSQRIRRFYGYTF.

The table lists this clonotype with a few counts. The gene calls are TRBV7-6 and TRBJ1-1; perhaps TRBD1 as D (5 bases). The CDR3 contains 13 residues. V was cut by 2 bases and J by 3 bases, with 7 bases left in between. Germline lookup yields CDR1 SGHVS and CDR2 FNYEAQ. The CDR3 loop reads CASSLKGDTEAFF. The CDR3 DNA follows: TGTGCCAGCAGCTTAAAAGGGGACACTGAAGCTTTCTTT.

This clonotype was observed a handful of times. The V and J genes are TRBV12-3 or TRBV12-4 and TRBJ1-2, with TRBD1 identical over 8 bases. The CDR3 runs to 15 residues. J lost 6 bases, V lost 6 bases, and 12 bases had no gene match. This CDR3 reads CASRRAGGEMNGYTF. CDR3 nucleotide sequence: TGTGCCAGCAGACGCGCAGGGGGCGAAATGAATGGCTACACCTTC.

The chain couples TRBV29-1 to TRBJ2-6, with D uncertain. The V gene lost 4 bases and the J gene lost 0 bases, with 4 bases spanning the gap. The CDR3 loop spans 13 amino acids. The germline V gene has CDR1 SQVTM and CDR2 ANQGSEA. Written as DNA, the CDR3 is TGCAGCGTTGGCTTCTCTGGGGCCAACGTCCTGACTTTC. This encodes CSVGFSGANVLTF.

The chain carries TRBV5-6 and TRBJ1-4; no firm D call. This CDR3 contains 13 residues. Per the germline V gene, CDR1 is SGHDT and CDR2 is YYEEEE. Trimming cost V 3 bases and J 6 bases, with 9 bases left between them. CDR3 loop: CASSYGRDEKLFF. In nucleotides, the CDR3 is TGTGCCAGCAGCTATGGACGGGATGAAAAACTGTTTTTT.

Ten or more counts support this clonotype. V and J are TRBV6-5 and TRBJ1-1, with TRBD1 as a possible D gene (5 bases). Trimming pared 0 bases from V and 7 bases from J, leaving 12 bases between. Germline CDR1 and CDR2: MNHEY and SVGAGI. There are 14 residues in the CDR3. DNA of the CDR3: TGTGCCAGCAGTTACTCGGGACCCCGAGATGAAGCTTTCTTT. Amino acid sequence: CASSYSGPRDEAFF.

CDR3 coding DNA: TGTGCCAGCAGCAAGGGACTAGCGGGGGGGAGTAGCACAGATACGCAGTATTTT. Amino acid sequence: CASSKGLAGGSSTDTQYF. The chain is built from TRBV12-3 or TRBV12-4 and TRBJ2-3; 16 positions agree with TRBD2. The CDR3 totals 18 residues. J lost 0 bases, V lost 6 bases, and 6 bases had no gene match.

The sample holds a few counts of this clonotype. The chain is built from TRBV7-2 and TRBJ1-2; 11 bases are a match to TRBD1. V trimming: 5 bases; J trimming: 4 bases; junction bases outside the gene matches: 6. CDR1 is SGHTA, CDR2 FQGNSA, per germline. The CDR3 contains 15 residues. The CDR3 is CASSLAGTGGYGYTF. In nucleotides, the CDR3 is TGTGCCAGCAGCCTCGCCGGGACAGGGGGCTATGGCTACACCTTC.

The J gene is TRBJ1-1, the V gene TRBV25-1; D is unclear. V shed 1 base and J shed 0 bases, with 9 bases lying between them. The CDR3 has 15 residues. The germline V gene has CDR1 MGHDK and CDR2 SYGVNS. CDR3: CASSESGSMNTEAFF. CDR3 nucleotide sequence: TGTGCCAGCAGTGAATCCGGCAGCATGAACACTGAAGCTTTCTTT.

The rearrangement links TRBV4-2 to TRBJ2-7; 12 nucleotides match TRBD2. Trimming removed 0 bases from V and 4 bases from J; junction bases left unmatched: 7. The CDR3 is 17 residues long. Looked up from germline, CDR1 is LGHNA and CDR2 is YNFKEQ. CDR3 bases: TGTGCCAGCAGCCAAGACCTGGCTAGCGGGGGGGGGTACGAGCAGTACTTC. Protein product: CASSQDLASGGGYEQYF.

The genes are TRBV7-2 and TRBJ1-1, with D possibly being TRBD1 (5 bases). Germline V CDR1 and CDR2: SGHTA, FQGNSA. Trimming left V 2 bases short and J 4 bases short, with 17 bases between. This CDR3 contains 16 residues. The CDR3 sequence is CASSLKGTLRGTEAFF. The CDR3 DNA reads TGTGCCAGCAGCTTAAAGGGTACGCTTAGGGGCACTGAAGCTTTCTTT.

This clonotype was counted a few times. The chain links TRBV5-5 to TRBJ2-5; maybe TRBD1 (6 bases). This CDR3 region has 14 residues. CDR1 is SGHKS and CDR2 is YYEKEE in the germline V gene (reference sequence). The V end lost 1 base, the J end lost 5 bases, and 12 bases lay between the germline ends. CDR3 loop: CASSLSQGSETQYF. Written as DNA, the CDR3 is TGTGCCAGCAGCTTGTCTCAGGGGTCCGAGACCCAGTACTTC.

The V and J genes are TRBV5-1 and TRBJ1-4; D uncertain. The CDR3 runs 14 residues. Trimming left V 3 bases short and J 5 bases short, with 11 bases between. The germline CDR1 and CDR2 sequences are SGHRS and YFSETQ. In DNA, the CDR3 is TGCGCCAGCAGCTCCGGACGGAGAAATGAAAAACTGTTTTTT. Translated: CASSSGRRNEKLFF.

The chain recombines TRBV15 with TRBJ2-3, with 8 bases that match TRBD1. V gave up 3 bases and J gave up 3 bases; unmatched junction bases: 2. The CDR3 runs to 14 residues. Germline V gene lookup returns CDR1 LNHNV and CDR2 YYDKDF (reference sequence). This chain's CDR3 is CATSRDRETDTQYF. The CDR3 coding sequence is TGTGCCACCAGCAGGGACAGGGAAACAGATACGCAGTATTTT.